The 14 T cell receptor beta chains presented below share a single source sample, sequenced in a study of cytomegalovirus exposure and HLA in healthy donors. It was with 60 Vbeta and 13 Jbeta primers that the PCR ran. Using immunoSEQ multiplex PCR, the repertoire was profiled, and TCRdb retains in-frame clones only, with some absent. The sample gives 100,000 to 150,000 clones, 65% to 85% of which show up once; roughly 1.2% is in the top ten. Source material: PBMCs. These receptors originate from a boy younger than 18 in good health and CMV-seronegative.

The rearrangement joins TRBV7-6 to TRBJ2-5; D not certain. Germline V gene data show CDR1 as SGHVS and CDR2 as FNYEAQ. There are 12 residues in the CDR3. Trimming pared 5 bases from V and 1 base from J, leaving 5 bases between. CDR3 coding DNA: TGTGCCAGCAGCCTTATCCAAGAGACCCAGTACTTC. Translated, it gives CASSLIQETQYF.

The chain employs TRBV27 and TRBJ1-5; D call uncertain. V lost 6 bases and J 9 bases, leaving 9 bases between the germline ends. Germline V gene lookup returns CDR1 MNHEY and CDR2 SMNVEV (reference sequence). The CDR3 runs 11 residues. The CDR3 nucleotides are TGTGCCAGCAGCCCCGGCGGGCCCCAGCATTTT. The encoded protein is CASSPGGPQHF.

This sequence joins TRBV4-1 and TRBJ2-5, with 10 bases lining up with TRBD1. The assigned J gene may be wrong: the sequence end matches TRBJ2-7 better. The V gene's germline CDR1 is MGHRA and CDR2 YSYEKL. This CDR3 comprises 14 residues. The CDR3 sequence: CASSPVGTGDEQYF. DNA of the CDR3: TGCGCCAGCAGCCCCGTAGGGACAGGGGACGAGCAGTACTTC.

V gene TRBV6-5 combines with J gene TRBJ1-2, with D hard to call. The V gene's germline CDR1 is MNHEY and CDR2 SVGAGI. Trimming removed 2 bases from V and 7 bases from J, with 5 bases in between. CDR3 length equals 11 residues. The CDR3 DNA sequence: TGTGCCAGCAGTTACGGAGTTGGCTACACCTTC. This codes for CASSYGVGYTF.

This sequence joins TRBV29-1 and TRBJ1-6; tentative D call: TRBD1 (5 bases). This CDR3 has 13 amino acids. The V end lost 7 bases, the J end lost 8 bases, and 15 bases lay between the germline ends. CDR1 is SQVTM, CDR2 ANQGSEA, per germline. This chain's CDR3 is CSAGEGRHSPLHF. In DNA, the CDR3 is TGCAGCGCAGGAGAGGGGAGGCATTCACCCCTCCACTTT.

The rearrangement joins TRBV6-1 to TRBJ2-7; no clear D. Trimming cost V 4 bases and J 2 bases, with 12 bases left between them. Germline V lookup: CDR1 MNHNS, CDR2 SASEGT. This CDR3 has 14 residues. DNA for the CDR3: TGTGCCAGCAGTGTCCGGAGCGTAGCCTACGAGCAGTACTTC. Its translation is CASSVRSVAYEQYF.

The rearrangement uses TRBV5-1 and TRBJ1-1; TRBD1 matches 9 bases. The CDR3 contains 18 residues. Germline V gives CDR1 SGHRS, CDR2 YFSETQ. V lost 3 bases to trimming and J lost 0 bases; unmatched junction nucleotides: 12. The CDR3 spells CASSSGSTGGGLNTEAFF. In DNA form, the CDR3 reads TGCGCCAGCAGCTCGGGATCGACAGGGGGAGGATTGAACACTGAAGCTTTCTTT.

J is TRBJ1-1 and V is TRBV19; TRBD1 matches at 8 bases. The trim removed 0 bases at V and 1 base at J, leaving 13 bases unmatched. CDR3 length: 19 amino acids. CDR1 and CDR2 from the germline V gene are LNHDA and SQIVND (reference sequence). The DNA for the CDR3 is TGTGCCAGTAGTATAGATGCAGGGGGCGGGTCGCCCGAGAACACTGAAGCTTTCTTT. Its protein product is CASSIDAGGGSPENTEAFF.

DNA for the CDR3: TGTGCCAGCAGCTACAGGCGTTCAAGAAGGAGCAATCAGCCCCAGCATTTT. It translates to CASSYRRSRRSNQPQHF. The J gene is TRBJ1-5, the V gene TRBV5-6; perhaps TRBD1 as D (5 bases). Germline assignment: CDR1 SGHDT and CDR2 YYEEEE. This CDR3 is built from 17 residues. The germline V and J ends were trimmed by 3 bases and 1 base, with 17 bases remaining between them. The full variable domain, its missing parts supplied by reference TRBV5-6 and TRBJ1-5, is DAGVTQSPTHLIKTRGQQVTLRCSPKSGHDTVSWYQQALGQGPQFIFQYYEEEERQRGNFPDRFSGHQFPNYSSELNVNALLLGDSALYLCASSYRRSRRSNQPQHFGDGTRLSIL.

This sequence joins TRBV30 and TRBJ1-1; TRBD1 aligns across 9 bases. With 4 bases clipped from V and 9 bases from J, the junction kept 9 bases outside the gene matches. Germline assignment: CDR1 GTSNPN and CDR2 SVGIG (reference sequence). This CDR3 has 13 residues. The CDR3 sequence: CAWTSGQGIKAFF. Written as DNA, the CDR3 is TGTGCCTGGACATCGGGACAGGGCATTAAAGCTTTCTTT.

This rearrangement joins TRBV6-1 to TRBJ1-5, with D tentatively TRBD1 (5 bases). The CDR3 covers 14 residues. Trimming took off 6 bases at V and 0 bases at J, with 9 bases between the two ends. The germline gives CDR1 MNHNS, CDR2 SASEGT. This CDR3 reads CASSTDSSNQPQHF. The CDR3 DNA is TGTGCCAGCAGCACTGACAGTAGCAATCAGCCCCAGCATTTT.

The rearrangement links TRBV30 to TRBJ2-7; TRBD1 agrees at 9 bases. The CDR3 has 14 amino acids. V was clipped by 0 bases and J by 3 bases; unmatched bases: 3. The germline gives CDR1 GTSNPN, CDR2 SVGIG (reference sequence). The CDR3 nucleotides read TGTGCCTGGAGTGTGACGACAGGGGGCTACGAGCAGTACTTC. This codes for CAWSVTTGGYEQYF.

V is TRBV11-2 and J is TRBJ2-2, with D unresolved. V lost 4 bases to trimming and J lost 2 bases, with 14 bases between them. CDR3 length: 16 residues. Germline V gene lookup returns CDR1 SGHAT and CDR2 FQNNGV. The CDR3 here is CASSSPRRSNTGELFF. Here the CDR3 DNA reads TGTGCCAGCAGCTCCCCCCGGCGGAGCAACACCGGGGAGCTGTTTTTT. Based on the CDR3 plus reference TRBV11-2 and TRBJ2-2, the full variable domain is EAGVAQSPRYKIIEKRQSVAFWCNPISGHATLYWYQQILGQGPKLLIQFQNNGVVDDSQLPKDRFSAERLKGVDSTLKIQPAKLEDSAVYLCASSSPRRSNTGELFFGEGSRLTVL.

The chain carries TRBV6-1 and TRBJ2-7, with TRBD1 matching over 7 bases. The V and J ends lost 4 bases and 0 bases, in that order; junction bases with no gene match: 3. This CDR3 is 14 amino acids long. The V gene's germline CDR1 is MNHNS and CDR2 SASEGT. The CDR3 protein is CASSATGVSYEQYF. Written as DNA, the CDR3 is TGTGCCAGCAGTGCTACAGGGGTCTCCTACGAGCAGTACTTC.